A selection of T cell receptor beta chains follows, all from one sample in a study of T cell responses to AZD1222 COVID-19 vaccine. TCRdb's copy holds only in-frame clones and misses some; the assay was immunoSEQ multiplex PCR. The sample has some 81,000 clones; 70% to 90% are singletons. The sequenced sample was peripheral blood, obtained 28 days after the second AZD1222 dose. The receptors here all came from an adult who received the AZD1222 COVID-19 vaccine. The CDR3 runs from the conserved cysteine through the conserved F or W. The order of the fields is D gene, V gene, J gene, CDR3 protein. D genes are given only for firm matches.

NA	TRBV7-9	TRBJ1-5	CASSSTRAGSQPQHF
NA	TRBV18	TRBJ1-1	CASSPRGFSTEAFF
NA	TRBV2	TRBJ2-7	CASTEGDSYYEQYF
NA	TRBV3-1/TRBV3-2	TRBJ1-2	CASSPDWGYGYTF
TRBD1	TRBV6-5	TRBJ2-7	CASKDTTGGEQYF
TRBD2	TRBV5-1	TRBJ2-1	CASSLDGLAYNEQFF
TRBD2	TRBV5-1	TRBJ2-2	CASTVGRDTGELFF
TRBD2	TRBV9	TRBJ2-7	CASSEGLAGEYEQYF
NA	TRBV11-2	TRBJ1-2	CASSRDNYGYTF
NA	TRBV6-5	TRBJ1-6	CASIFWGGNSPLHF
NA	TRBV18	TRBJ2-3	CASSPLQTTDTQYF
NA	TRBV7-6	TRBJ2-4	CASSNRAWSIQYF
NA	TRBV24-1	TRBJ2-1	CATSDLSGNEQFF
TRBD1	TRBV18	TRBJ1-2	CASSPGQVTYGYTF
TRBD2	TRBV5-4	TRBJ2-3	CASSAGLAGASTDTQYF
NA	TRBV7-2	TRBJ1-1	CASSLETVATNTEAFF
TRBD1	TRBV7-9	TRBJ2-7	CASSPGTGGEQYF
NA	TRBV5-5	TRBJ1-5	CASSPWAQSNQPQHF
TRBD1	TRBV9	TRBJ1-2	CASSGGQGGYTF